These 24 T cell receptor beta chains were all obtained from the same sample, sequenced in a study of T cells expressing NK-cell markers. TCRdb derives one entry per CDR3 protein from the 5' RACE reads, leaving out DNA. This repertoire includes 350,000 to 400,000 distinct CDR3 sequences. Source material: blood T cells: a sorted CD56 or NKG2C T cell subset, CD4+ or CD8+ T cells, or bulk PBMC T cells (not recorded which). The source is a woman between 45 and 65 years old in good health.

V is TRBV11-2 and J is TRBJ2-1. The CDR3 sequence is 13 residues long. In germline, CDR1 is SGHAT, CDR2 FQNNGV. CDR3 sequence reads: CASSLEVSDEQFF.

The chain links TRBV7-2 to TRBJ2-1; with no DNA, the TCRdb D assignment of TRBD2 cannot be verified. Looked up from germline, CDR1 is SGHTA and CDR2 is FQGNSA. The CDR3 consists of 15 residues. CDR3 residues: CASSRGGSRVNEQFF.

The V and J genes are TRBV6-4 and TRBJ1-2; lacking DNA, the TRBD1 call made by TCRdb goes unchecked. There are 13 residues in the CDR3. Germline values: CDR1 MRHNA, CDR2 SNTAGT. This chain's CDR3 is CASSAGINYGYTF.

V usage is TRBV21-1 and J usage is TRBJ1-3. TRBV21-1 is classified as a pseudogene. This CDR3 comprises 17 residues. This CDR3 reads CASSKGLMGGLSYTIYF.

V is TRBV11-2 and J is TRBJ2-7; TCRdb returns TRBD1, unconfirmable since there is no DNA. The CDR3 runs to 14 residues. Germline V lookup: CDR1 SGHAT, CDR2 FQNNGV. CDR3 region: CASSPPGQAYEQYF.

V and J are TRBV12-3 or TRBV12-4 and TRBJ2-3; TCRdb lists TRBD2, though no DNA is available to test this call. The CDR3 has 16 amino acids. CDR3 residues: CASSSGLAGSGDTQYF.

CDR3 in amino acids: CASSLMRLADLEETQYF. V and J are TRBV5-1 and TRBJ2-5; the TRBD2 assignment by TCRdb is unverifiable without DNA. The CDR3 has 17 residues. Germline CDR1 reads SGHRS; CDR2 reads YFSETQ.

The rearrangement uses TRBV30 and TRBJ2-3; TCRdb's assignment of TRBD2 cannot be checked, as there is no DNA. The germline gives CDR1 GTSNPN, CDR2 SVGIG (reference sequence). This CDR3 has 13 residues. CDR3 residues: CAWTRQGGDTQYF.

This chain uses TRBV2 with TRBJ1-1. CDR1 is SNHLY and CDR2 is FYNNEI in the germline V gene. The CDR3 has 11 residues. The CDR3 region is CATSVNTEAFF.

The gene calls are TRBV29-1 and TRBJ2-3; TCRdb lists TRBD1, though no DNA is available to test this call. This CDR3 has 13 residues. Germline CDR1 reads SQVTM; CDR2 reads ANQGSEA. The CDR3 region is CSVVVHETDTQYF.

This chain uses TRBV27 with TRBJ2-7; TCRdb proposes TRBD2, but this gene call is untestable without DNA. Germline CDR1 and CDR2: MNHEY and SMNVEV (reference sequence). The CDR3 runs 13 residues. The CDR3 loop reads CATTTSGKPIQYF.

The rearrangement links TRBV10-3 to TRBJ2-1; checking the TCRdb D call of TRBD2 is not possible without DNA. Germline V gives CDR1 ENHRY, CDR2 SYGVKD. This CDR3 region has 13 residues. CDR3 loop: CAISLAAFNEQFF.

The chain employs TRBV5-1 and TRBJ1-1; TCRdb picks TRBD1, but there is no DNA to check that call. The CDR3 totals 14 residues. Germline CDR1 is SGHRS and CDR2 is YFSETQ. The chain's CDR3 is CASSLVSGRTEAFF. The variable domain in full, with the rest retrieved from reference TRBV5-1 and TRBJ1-1, is KAGVTQTPRYLIKTRGQQVTLSCSPISGHRSVSWYQQTPGQGLQFLFEYFSETQRNKGNFPGRFSGRQFSNSRSEMNVSTLELGDSALYLCASSLVSGRTEAFFGQGTRLTVV.

The chain joins TRBV12-3 or TRBV12-4 to TRBJ2-3; TCRdb selects TRBD2, and the lack of DNA leaves this call unchecked. The CDR3 loop spans 14 amino acids. CDR3: CASSGGLSTDTQYF.

The chain combines TRBV11-2 with TRBJ1-2; TCRdb picks TRBD1, but there is no DNA to check that call. The CDR3 runs to 14 residues. Looked up from germline, CDR1 is SGHAT and CDR2 is FQNNGV. CDR3 sequence reads: CASSSGTGNRGYTF.

The V call is TRBV7-9, the J call TRBJ2-7; TCRdb gives TRBD2 as the D gene, but with no DNA this cannot be confirmed. The CDR3 runs 16 residues. The V gene's germline CDR1 is SEHNR and CDR2 FQNEAQ (reference sequence). CDR3 sequence reads: CASSSTGTRNPYEQYF.

The chain is built from TRBV29-1 and TRBJ2-4; TCRdb names TRBD1, which stays unverified in the absence of DNA. In germline, CDR1 is SQVTM, CDR2 ANQGSEA. This CDR3 has 14 amino acids. The CDR3 protein is CSMTRGRAKNIQYF.

The chain joins TRBV4-1 to TRBJ2-5; there is no DNA to check the TCRdb D call of TRBD1. Germline V CDR1 and CDR2: MGHRA, YSYEKL. The CDR3 extends over 17 amino acids. The CDR3 is CASSEGGTVLRRETQYF.

This rearrangement joins TRBV12-3 or TRBV12-4 to TRBJ2-3; TCRdb selects TRBD2, and the lack of DNA leaves this call unchecked. CDR3 length: 17 amino acids. CDR3 in amino acids: CASSLGAGRWGTDTQYF.

The rearrangement joins TRBV5-1 to TRBJ2-3; TCRdb calls TRBD2, which cannot be checked without DNA. The germline gives CDR1 SGHRS, CDR2 YFSETQ. The length of the CDR3 is 16 residues. The CDR3 loop reads CASRPLAGRSTDTQYF.

V and J are TRBV11-2 and TRBJ2-1; TCRdb designates TRBD1, a call that cannot be tested without DNA. Germline values: CDR1 SGHAT, CDR2 FQNNGV. This CDR3 is 15 amino acids long. CDR3 residues: CASSLVAGGINEQFF.

The genes are TRBV15 and TRBJ2-5; the TCRdb D gene call, TRBD1, has no DNA to confirm it. The CDR3 covers 17 residues. Germline V CDR1 and CDR2: LNHNV, YYDKDF (reference sequence). The CDR3 protein is CATSRERILGGPETQYF.

The chain combines TRBV12-3 or TRBV12-4 with TRBJ2-1; checking the TCRdb D call of TRBD1 is not possible without DNA. The CDR3 length is 14 residues. CDR3 sequence: CASRPNDSGERQFF.

This CDR3 is CASSQVAGQGVSNEKLFF. V and J are TRBV4-1 and TRBJ1-4; without DNA, the TCRdb call of TRBD1 cannot be checked. CDR1 and CDR2 (germline): MGHRA, YSYEKL. The CDR3 runs to 18 residues.